What follows are 14 T cell receptor beta chains derived from one specimen sequenced in a study of T cell changes during pregnancy in multiple sclerosis. TCRdb's table, derived via immunoSEQ multiplex PCR, lists solely in-frame clones and lacks some. The data hold about 60,000 clones, with roughly 91% observed a single time. This specimen was peripheral blood, taken in the second trimester of pregnancy. These receptors came from a female donor with multiple sclerosis, enrolled in a pregnancy study.

This sequence joins TRBV7-6 and TRBJ2-7; tentative D call: TRBD2 (5 bases). Trimming took off 2 bases at V and 5 bases at J, with 13 bases between the two ends. CDR3 length: 14 residues. Germline values: CDR1 SGHVS, CDR2 FNYEAQ. As DNA, the CDR3 is TGTGCCAGCAGCTTACGAGGGCGGATCAACGAGCAGTACTTC. Residues: CASSLRGRINEQYF.

The chain uses TRBV14 and TRBJ1-3; TRBD1 is a possible D gene (5 bases). V was pared by 4 bases and J by 2 bases, with 12 bases between. CDR3 length: 15 residues. Germline V gives CDR1 SGHDN, CDR2 FVKESK. The CDR3 DNA is TGTGCCAGCAGCCTATTTGGGGCGACTGGAAACACCATATATTTT. It specifies CASSLFGATGNTIYF. Supplemented by reference TRBV14 and TRBJ1-3, the full variable domain reads EAGVTQFPSHSVIEKGQTVTLRCDPISGHDNLYWYRRVMGKEIKFLLHFVKESKQDESGMPNNRFLAERTGGTYSTLKVQPAELEDSGVYFCASSLFGATGNTIYFGEGSWLTVV.

This clone was found once. V usage is TRBV5-6 and J usage is TRBJ1-5, with a weak D call TRBD1 (6 bases). This CDR3 has 16 amino acids. V was pared by 3 bases and J by 5 bases, with 18 bases between. Looked up from germline, CDR1 is SGHDT and CDR2 is YYEEEE. In DNA, the CDR3 is TGTGCCAGCAGCTGGATGGGGGCCGCAGGTGATCAGCCCCAGCATTTT. Its translation: CASSWMGAAGDQPQHF.

The V and J genes are TRBV6-6 and TRBJ1-2, with unresolved D. Trimming pared 7 bases from V and 3 bases from J, leaving 15 bases between. Germline assignment: CDR1 MNHNY and CDR2 SVGAGI (reference sequence). The CDR3 consists of 14 residues. The CDR3 sequence is CASIPTGAYYGYTF. The DNA of the CDR3 is TGTGCCAGCATTCCGACGGGAGCTTACTATGGCTACACCTTC.

V usage is TRBV28 and J usage is TRBJ1-2; D uncertain. This CDR3 contains 13 residues. CDR1 and CDR2 (germline): MDHEN, SYDVKM. Trimming pared 7 bases from V and 2 bases from J, leaving 11 bases between. CDR3 protein: CASMAAPNYGYTF. CDR3 in DNA: TGTGCCAGCATGGCCGCCCCAAACTATGGCTACACCTTC.

The CDR3 here is CASSPNSGVRTDTQYF. The CDR3 coding sequence is TGTGCCAGCTCACCGAATAGCGGGGTGAGGACAGATACGCAGTATTTT. V and J are TRBV18 and TRBJ2-3; 8 positions agree with TRBD2. This CDR3 spans 16 amino acids. The V gene end was trimmed by 3 bases and the J gene end by 3 bases; junction bases not matched to a gene: 8. Germline V gene sequence: CDR1 KGHSH, CDR2 LQKENI.

The chain employs TRBV4-2 and TRBJ2-3; TRBD2 matches at 12 bases. Germline V gene sequence: CDR1 LGHNA, CDR2 YNFKEQ. The trim removed 1 base at V and 3 bases at J, leaving 17 bases unmatched. The CDR3 length is 21 residues. CDR3: CASSQAGGLAGMLTSTDTQYF. DNA for the CDR3: TGTGCCAGCAGCCAAGCCGGCGGACTAGCGGGAATGCTGACTTCGACAGATACGCAGTATTTT.

J is TRBJ2-1 and V is TRBV15; D perhaps matches TRBD2 (5 bases). The germline CDR1 and CDR2 sequences are LNHNV and YYDKDF (reference sequence). V was clipped by 3 bases and J by 2 bases, with 14 bases between them. The CDR3 is made up of 16 amino acids. DNA of the CDR3: TGTGCCACCAGCAGGGGAACCGGGATTCCCTACAATGAGCAGTTCTTC. It encodes CATSRGTGIPYNEQFF.

The chain employs TRBV2 and TRBJ2-1; a possible D gene is TRBD2 (7 bases). CDR1 is SNHLY, CDR2 FYNNEI, per germline. This CDR3 is built from 14 residues. The germline V and J ends were trimmed by 3 bases and 6 bases, with 12 bases remaining between them. DNA for the CDR3: TGTGCCAGCAGTGAGGGGGGGCAACTCAATGAGCAGTTCTTC. The encoded protein is CASSEGGQLNEQFF.

The J gene is TRBJ2-7, the V gene TRBV7-9, with D perhaps matching TRBD1 (6 bases). V gave up 5 bases and J gave up 8 bases, with 13 bases separating them. Germline CDR1 and CDR2: SEHNR and FQNEAQ (reference sequence). The CDR3 sequence is 12 residues long. As DNA, the CDR3 is TGTGCCAGCAGCACGACAGGAGCACAGCAGTACTTC. Protein sequence: CASSTTGAQQYF. Full variable domain (remainder filled in from reference TRBV7-9 and TRBJ2-7): DTGVSQNPRHKITKRGQNVTFRCDPISEHNRLYWYRQTLGQGPEFLTYFQNEAQLEKSRLLSDRFSAERPKGSFSTLEIQRTEQGDSAMYLCASSTTGAQQYFGPGTRLTVT.

This chain connects TRBV18 to TRBJ1-5; 7 nucleotides agree with TRBD1. This CDR3 contains 14 residues. Germline lookup yields CDR1 KGHSH and CDR2 LQKENI. The ends lost 6 bases at V and 6 bases at J; junction bases unmatched: 8. This chain's CDR3 is CASSVGGGGQPQHF. The CDR3 DNA reads as TGTGCCAGCTCGGTAGGAGGGGGCGGTCAGCCCCAGCATTTT.

V and J are TRBV30 and TRBJ1-1; 9 nucleotides agree with TRBD1. Looked up from germline, CDR1 is GTSNPN and CDR2 is SVGIG (reference sequence). The CDR3 runs to 13 residues. Trimming took 7 bases from V and 5 from J; bases not matched to a gene: 8. The CDR3 sequence: CASPTGGGTEAFF. CDR3 nucleotides: TGTGCCTCTCCCACAGGGGGCGGAACTGAAGCTTTCTTT. The full variable domain, with the rest looked up from reference TRBV30 and TRBJ1-1, is SQTIHQWPATLVQPVGSPLSLECTVEGTSNPNLYWYRQAAGRGLQLLFYSVGIGQISSEVPQNLSASRPQDRQFILSSKKLLLSDSGFYLCASPTGGGTEAFFGQGTRLTVV.

The genes are TRBV5-6 and TRBJ1-6, with 8 nucleotides matching TRBD1. This CDR3 has 15 amino acids. Trimming cost V 6 bases and J 8 bases; bases outside gene matches: 10. Germline assignment: CDR1 SGHDT and CDR2 YYEEEE. The CDR3: CASKTRGQGDSPLHF. CDR3 bases: TGTGCCAGCAAGACGCGAGGACAGGGTGATTCACCCCTCCACTTT.

The chain joins TRBV25-1 to TRBJ1-2; 9 positions agree with TRBD1. V lost 4 bases, J lost 7 bases, and 10 bases stayed unmatched. The CDR3 spans 15 residues. Looked up from germline, CDR1 is MGHDK and CDR2 is SYGVNS. The CDR3 region is CASSGTGGAWGGYTF. DNA for the CDR3: TGTGCCAGCAGTGGTACAGGGGGCGCCTGGGGTGGCTACACCTTC.